The T cell receptor (beta chain) described here comes from a study of cytomegalovirus exposure and HLA in healthy donors. Study findings and constraints: After further analysis at a later stage, roughly 16,000 TCR beta sequences were associated with HLA alleles at 0.05 false discovery rate. Prior analysis indicated that the majority of TCR beta V segments exhibited productivity approximately 90% or approximately 30% of the time. Under in vitro conditions, a few CMV-associated chains were confirmed as specific for CMV antigens.

The primer mix had 60 Vbeta and 13 Jbeta primers. Assay used: immunoSEQ multiplex PCR; TCRdb lists only in-frame clones, some missing. The sample records some 220,000 clones, roughly 84% being singletons. Of note for this clone: Its antigen is currently unknown.

CDR3 length: 18 amino acids. V was pared by 5 bases and J by 3 bases, with 14 bases of the junction left unmatched. The germline V gene encodes CDR1 SEHNR and CDR2 FQNEAQ (reference sequence). Sequencing was done on a sample of PBMCs. The rearrangement uses TRBV7-9 and TRBJ2-3, with 10 bases that match TRBD2. The TCR sequence derives from a girl aged 2 to 9 in good health and CMV-seronegative. The CDR3 nucleotides are TGTGCCAGCAGCCCCGGCGCCAGCGGGGGGGCCGGGACAGATACGCAGTATTTT. Its protein is CASSPGASGGAGTDTQYF.